The 25 T cell receptor beta chains reported below all come from one sample, sequenced in a study of breast tumors, draining lymph nodes, adjacent tissues. Samples came from axillary lymph nodes draining the breast cancer. In TCRdb, the multiplex PCR reads were re-called with MiXCR into one record per CDR3 protein. The sample carries over 150,000 distinct CDR3 sequences, approximately 30% recorded once. The sequenced sample consisted of axillary lymph node tissue. These receptors all come from a female donor with breast cancer. Some clones in this sample may be carry-over from other donors' samples.

This clonotype was detected ten times or more. A much larger clonotype is one base distant, so this may be a read error. The chain uses TRBV20-1 and TRBJ2-5; D perhaps matches TRBD1 (6 bases). The CDR3 is made up of 15 amino acids. V lost 5 bases and J 5 bases, leaving 21 bases between the germline ends. CDR1 DFQATT and CDR2 SNEGSKA come from the germline V gene (reference sequence). CDR3 sequence reads: CSASQTGSGAETQYF. CDR3 nucleotides: TGCAGTGCTTCGCAGACAGGCTCTGGGGCGGAGACCCAGTACTTC.

A single count supports this clonotype. The V gene is TRBV24-1, the J gene TRBJ1-5; 11 bases agree with TRBD1. This CDR3 is 15 amino acids long. After removal of 11 bases from V and 0 bases from J, the junction contained 5 bases not matched to a gene. Germline lookup yields CDR1 KGHDR and CDR2 SFDVKD. CDR3 bases: TGTGCCATCAGGACAGGGGGCTATAGCAATCAGCCCCAGCATTTT. The encoded protein is CAIRTGGYSNQPQHF.

The V gene is TRBV7-9, the J gene TRBJ2-3, with 12 nucleotides matching TRBD2. The ends lost 5 bases at V and 11 bases at J; junction bases unmatched: 17. CDR1 is SEHNR, CDR2 FQNEAQ, per germline (reference sequence). The CDR3 is made up of 17 amino acids. The CDR3 sequence: CASSTWTSGDLYNEQYF. The CDR3 bases are TGTGCCAGCAGCACTTGGACTAGCGGGGATCTTTACAATGAGCAGTATTTT.

Turning to this clonotype: This sequence may be a read error, since a much larger clone differs from it by one base. This chain joins TRBV30 and TRBJ1-2; tentative D call: TRBD1 (6 bases). The CDR3 sequence is 14 residues long. CDR1 is GTSNPN and CDR2 is SVGIG in the germline V gene (reference sequence). The CDR3 is CAWSVPTGSGGYAF. The CDR3 nucleotides read TGTGCCTGGAGTGTCCCCACAGGGTCGGGTGGCTACGCCTTC.

This clonotype was seen ten or more times. V gene TRBV18 combines with J gene TRBJ2-2; 7 nucleotides agree with TRBD1. V was pared by 2 bases and J by 7 bases, with 4 bases of the junction left unmatched. Germline V gene sequence: CDR1 KGHSH, CDR2 LQKENI. The CDR3 has 14 residues. The CDR3 region is CASSPTGENGELFF. For the CDR3, the DNA is TGTGCCAGCTCACCAACAGGGGAAAACGGGGAGCTGTTTTTT.

J is TRBJ2-1 and V is TRBV29-1; 9 bases agree with TRBD1. The CDR3 extends over 13 amino acids. Looked up from germline, CDR1 is SQVTM and CDR2 is ANQGSEA. The V segment lost 8 bases and the J segment 4 bases; nucleotides outside the gene matches: 6. CDR3: CSQEDRGYNEQFF. The DNA for the CDR3 is TGCAGCCAAGAGGACAGGGGATACAATGAGCAGTTCTTC.

This clonotype was observed many times. The chain recombines TRBV11-2 with TRBJ2-2; D is ambiguous. The CDR3 contains 14 residues. Between the trimmed V and J ends, which lost 0 bases and 7 bases, there was a span of 9 bases. Germline assignment: CDR1 SGHAT and CDR2 FQNNGV. CDR3 nucleotides: TGTGCCAGCAGCTTAGAACCGGCGGACGGGGAGCTGTTTTTT. This codes for CASSLEPADGELFF.

In regard to this clonotype: One base away lies a much larger clone, so this may be a sequencing read error. It is unclear where the CDR3 begins or ends on the DNA, so no DNA is shown, and the CDR3 is as TCRdb lists it. The chain has TRBV7-2 and TRBJ1-2; the table's D call of TRBD1 was not tested on the DNA. Ends included, the CDR3 has 15 residues. CDR1 SGHTA and CDR2 FQGNSA come from the germline V gene. The CDR3 reads CASSLVVGQGNGYPF.

This clonotype was counted once. Mismatch with germline at one junction end may stem from a read error. The CDR3, as DNA: TGCAGTGCTAATCACCAGGGGGGCAGGGTGTCCTACGAGCAGTGCTTC. This encodes CSANHQGGRVSYEQCF. The chain uses TRBV20-1 and TRBJ2-7; tentative D call: TRBD1 (7 bases). The CDR3 contains 16 residues. CDR1 and CDR2 from the germline V gene are DFQATT and SNEGSKA (reference sequence).

DNA for the CDR3: TGCGCCAGCAGTGAGTCGAGACAGGAGTATAGCAATCAGCCCCAGTACTTC. It yields the protein CASSESRQEYSNQPQYF. This chain links TRBV10-2 with TRBJ2-5; tentative D call: TRBD1 (6 bases). Deletions cut 0 bases from V and 9 bases from J, with 23 bases between. Germline assignment: CDR1 WSHSY and CDR2 SAAADI. This CDR3 is 17 amino acids long.

The chain couples TRBV7-2 to TRBJ2-3; 8 bases are shared with TRBD2. CDR3 length: 24 residues. Germline CDR1 is SGHTA and CDR2 is FQGNSA. The V segment lost 7 bases and the J segment 2 bases; nucleotides outside the gene matches: 35. The CDR3 protein is CASKPERRRRGNGVAGLNTDTQYF. CDR3 coding DNA: TGTGCCAGCAAGCCGGAGAGACGGAGACGGGGAAACGGGGTAGCGGGACTCAACACAGATACGCAGTATTTT.

In this sample, this clonotype turned up many times. V gene TRBV30 combines with J gene TRBJ2-7, with a tentative D call TRBD1 (5 bases). CDR3 length equals 13 residues. Germline V CDR1 and CDR2: GTSNPN, SVGIG (reference sequence). V was cut by 3 bases and J by 6 bases, with 15 bases left in between. The CDR3 spells CAWRLQGLGEQYF. CDR3 sequence (DNA): TGTGCCTGGAGACTGCAGGGCCTGGGCGAGCAGTACTTC.

This clonotype was found many times. The V call is TRBV5-1, the J call TRBJ1-3, with D uncertain. The V gene lost 0 bases and the J gene lost 0 bases, with 7 bases spanning the gap. Germline V gives CDR1 SGHRS, CDR2 YFSETQ. The CDR3 extends over 15 amino acids. DNA of the CDR3: TGCGCCAGCAGCTTGGACGGGATCTCTGGAAACACCATATATTTT. Amino acid sequence: CASSLDGISGNTIYF.

This clonotype was picked up many times. The rearrangement links TRBV20-1 to TRBJ2-7, with 9 bases fitting TRBD2. The V gene's germline CDR1 is DFQATT and CDR2 SNEGSKA (reference sequence). With 1 base clipped from V and 3 bases from J, the junction kept 1 base outside the gene matches. The CDR3 totals 13 residues. The CDR3 DNA is TGCAGTGCTAGAGTAGCGGGAGACTACGAGCAGTACTTC. The encoded protein is CSARVAGDYEQYF.

With regard to this clonotype: Just one base apart from a much larger clone, this may be a read error. The chain couples TRBV20-1 to TRBJ2-1, with 7 bases matching TRBD2. CDR3 length equals 14 residues. CDR1 and CDR2 (germline): DFQATT, SNEGSKA (reference sequence). With 2 bases clipped from V and 7 bases from J, the junction kept 8 bases outside the gene matches. The DNA for the CDR3 is TGCAGTGCTAGACCGGGACCAGCGGGGAATGAGCAGTTCTTC. Translated: CSARPGPAGNEQFF.

As concerns this clonotype: A much larger clone lies one base from this, so it may be a read error. This chain uses TRBV4-1 with TRBJ2-7; tentatively, D is TRBD1 (6 bases). This CDR3 region has 15 residues. Germline CDR1 and CDR2: MGHRA and YSYEKL. The CDR3 DNA follows: TGCGCCAACAGCCAAGGGGGAGTACGCTCCTACGAGCAGTACTTC. Protein sequence: CANSQGGVRSYEQYF.

This clonotype was counted only a few times. A read error may produce the germline difference seen at one junction end. This chain connects TRBV5-8 to TRBJ1-5; 10 nucleotides agree with TRBD1. Germline V gene sequence: CDR1 SGHTS, CDR2 YDEGEE. There are 16 residues in the CDR3. CDR3 amino acids: CTSSLGQGRRYQPQHF. CDR3 nucleotides: TGTACCAGCAGCTTGGGACAGGGGCGCAGGTATCAGCCCCAGCATTTT.

The sample holds many counts of this clonotype. CDR3: CAISGTSQYEQYF. Written as DNA, the CDR3 is TGTGCCATCAGTGGGACATCCCAGTACGAGCAGTACTTC. The genes are TRBV10-3 and TRBJ2-7; a possible D gene is TRBD1 (5 bases). The germline V gene has CDR1 ENHRY and CDR2 SYGVKD. This CDR3 is 13 amino acids long. V was shortened by 4 bases and J by 4 bases, with 11 bases between the two germline ends.

Ten or more counts support this clonotype. The genes are TRBV7-3 and TRBJ1-2; unclear D gene. Looked up from germline, CDR1 is SGHTA and CDR2 is FQGTGA. Trimming shortened V by 0 bases and J by 5 bases, and 7 bases separated the two germline ends. This CDR3 is built from 13 residues. DNA for the CDR3: TGTGCCAGCAGCTTAACGCCCGAGTATGGCTACACCTTC. Its translation: CASSLTPEYGYTF.

This clonotype was seen at least ten times. This may stem from a read error, because a much larger clone lies one nucleotide away. V is TRBV5-5 and J is TRBJ2-1, with D perhaps matching TRBD2 (5 bases). Germline V gives CDR1 SGHKS, CDR2 YYEKEE (reference sequence). The CDR3 is made up of 13 amino acids. The CDR3 loop is CTSSNRDYNEQFF. Written as DNA, the CDR3 is TGTACCAGCAGCAACCGGGACTACAATGAGCAGTTCTTC.

The chain combines TRBV10-2 with TRBJ1-5, with D perhaps TRBD1 (6 bases). The CDR3 has 14 amino acids. Germline assignment: CDR1 WSHSY and CDR2 SAAADI. V was cut by 3 bases and J by 1 base, with 7 bases left in between. CDR3 amino acids: CASSETGSNQPQHF. The CDR3 coding sequence is TGCGCCAGCAGTGAAACAGGGAGCAATCAGCCCCAGCATTTT.

This clonotype showed up many times. The chain recombines TRBV5-6 with TRBJ2-1, with 15 positions matching TRBD2. In germline, CDR1 is SGHDT, CDR2 YYEEEE. The CDR3 covers 13 residues. The V gene end was trimmed by 6 bases and the J gene end by 10 bases; junction bases not matched to a gene: 2. For the CDR3, the DNA is TGTGCCAGCACCGGGACTAGCGGGAGGGAGCAGTTCTTC. Translating gives CASTGTSGREQFF.

This chain uses TRBV20-1 with TRBJ1-1; D gene uncertain. The germline CDR1 and CDR2 sequences are DFQATT and SNEGSKA (reference sequence). The CDR3 runs to 11 residues. V lost 3 bases and J lost 11, with 13 bases in between. For the CDR3, the DNA is TGCAGTGCTAGTAGCGGGGTGGGCGCTTTCTTT. Translating gives CSASSGVGAFF.

The chain uses TRBV2 and TRBJ1-2; D is perhaps TRBD1 (5 bases). Germline V gene data show CDR1 as SNHLY and CDR2 as FYNNEI. CDR3 size: 13 residues. Trimming shortened V by 3 bases and J by 5 bases, and 10 bases separated the two germline ends. The CDR3 coding sequence is TGTGCCAGCAGTGATACGGGGGTGTATGGCTACACCTTC. Protein sequence: CASSDTGVYGYTF.

This clonotype was seen many times. DNA of the CDR3: TGTGCCAGCAGCGTTGAGGGGGCGTATACGCAGTATTTT. It translates to CASSVEGAYTQYF. V usage is TRBV9 and J usage is TRBJ2-3; 7 positions match TRBD1. Germline CDR1 SGDLS, CDR2 YYNGEE. With V trimmed by 2 bases and J by 7 bases, 4 bases remained unmatched. The CDR3 totals 13 residues.